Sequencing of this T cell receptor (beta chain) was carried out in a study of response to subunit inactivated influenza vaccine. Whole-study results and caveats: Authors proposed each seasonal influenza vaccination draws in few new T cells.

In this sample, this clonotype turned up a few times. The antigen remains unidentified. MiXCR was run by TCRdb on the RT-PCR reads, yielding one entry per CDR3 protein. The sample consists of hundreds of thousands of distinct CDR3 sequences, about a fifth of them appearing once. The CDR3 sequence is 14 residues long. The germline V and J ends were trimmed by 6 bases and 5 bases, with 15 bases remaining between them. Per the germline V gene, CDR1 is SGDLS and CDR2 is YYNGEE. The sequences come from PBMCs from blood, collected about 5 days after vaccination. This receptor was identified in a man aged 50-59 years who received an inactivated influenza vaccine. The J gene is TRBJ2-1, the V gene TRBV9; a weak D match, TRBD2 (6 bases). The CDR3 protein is CASNPGDSHNEQFF. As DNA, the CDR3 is TGTGCCAGCAACCCCGGGGACTCACACAATGAGCAGTTCTTC. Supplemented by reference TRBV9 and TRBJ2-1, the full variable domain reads DSGVTQTPKHLITATGQRVTLRCSPRSGDLSVYWYQQSLDQGLQFLIQYYNGEERAKGNILERFSAQQFPDLHSELNLSSLELGDSALYFCASNPGDSHNEQFFGPGTRLTVL.